This T cell receptor beta chain appears in the sequencing data of a study of shared clonotypes between healthy human individuals. This clone was recorded once. Sequencing used immunoSEQ multiplex PCR; TCRdb keeps in-frame clones, though not all of them. The table shows around 620,000 clones, with roughly 95% occurring only once. V was pared by 6 bases and J by 3 bases, with 11 bases between. The CDR3 is 14 amino acids. CDR1 and CDR2 (germline): KGHSH, LQKENI. Naive CD8 cells lacked CD45RO and underwent positive selection for CCR7, leaving out terminally differentiated effector memory CD45RA+ cells. Material for sequencing was naive CD8+ T cells sorted from blood. This sequence was found in a woman aged 30 to 39 in good health. The chain has TRBV18 and TRBJ1-4, with a weak D call TRBD1 (5 bases). Here the CDR3 reads CASSRVAANEKLFF. CDR3 bases: TGTGCCAGCTCCAGGGTGGCAGCTAATGAAAAACTGTTTTTT.